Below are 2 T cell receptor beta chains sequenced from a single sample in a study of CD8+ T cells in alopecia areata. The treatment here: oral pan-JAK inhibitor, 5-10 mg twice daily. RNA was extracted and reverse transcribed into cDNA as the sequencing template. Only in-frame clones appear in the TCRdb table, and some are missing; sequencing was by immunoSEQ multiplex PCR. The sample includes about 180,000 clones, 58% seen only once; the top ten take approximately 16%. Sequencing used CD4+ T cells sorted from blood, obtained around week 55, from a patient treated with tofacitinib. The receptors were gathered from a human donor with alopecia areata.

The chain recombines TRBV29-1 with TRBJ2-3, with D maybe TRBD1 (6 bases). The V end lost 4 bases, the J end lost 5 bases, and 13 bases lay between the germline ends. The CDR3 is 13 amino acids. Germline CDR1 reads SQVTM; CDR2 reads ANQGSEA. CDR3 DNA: TGCAGCGTTGGGTCAGGGGCTGGAGATACGCAGTATTTT. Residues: CSVGSGAGDTQYF.

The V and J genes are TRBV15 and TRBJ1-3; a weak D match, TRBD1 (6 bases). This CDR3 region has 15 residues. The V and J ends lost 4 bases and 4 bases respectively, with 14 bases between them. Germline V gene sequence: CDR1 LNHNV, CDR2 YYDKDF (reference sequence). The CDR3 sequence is CATSNAGGTGNTIYF. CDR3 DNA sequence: TGTGCCACCAGCAATGCCGGGGGCACGGGAAACACCATATATTTT. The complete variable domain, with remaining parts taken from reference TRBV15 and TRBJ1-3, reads DAMVIQNPRYQVTQFGKPVTLSCSQTLNHNVMYWYQQKSSQAPKLLFHYYDKDFNNEADTPDNFQSRRPNTSFCFLDIRSPGLGDTAMYLCATSNAGGTGNTIYFGEGSWLTVV.